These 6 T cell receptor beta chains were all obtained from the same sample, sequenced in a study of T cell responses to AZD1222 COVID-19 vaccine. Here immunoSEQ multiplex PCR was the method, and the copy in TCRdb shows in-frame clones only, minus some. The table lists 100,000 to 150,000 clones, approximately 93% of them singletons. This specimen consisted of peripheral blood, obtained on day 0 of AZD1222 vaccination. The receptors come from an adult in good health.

CDR3 in DNA: TGTGCCAGCAGTTTGACACCCTACGAGCAGTACTTC. Translated: CASSLTPYEQYF. The chain recombines TRBV6-2 or TRBV6-3 with TRBJ2-7; D not resolved. Germline CDR1 reads MNHEY; CDR2 reads SVGEGT. V was cut by 4 bases and J by 2 bases, with 6 bases left in between. The CDR3 length is 12 residues.

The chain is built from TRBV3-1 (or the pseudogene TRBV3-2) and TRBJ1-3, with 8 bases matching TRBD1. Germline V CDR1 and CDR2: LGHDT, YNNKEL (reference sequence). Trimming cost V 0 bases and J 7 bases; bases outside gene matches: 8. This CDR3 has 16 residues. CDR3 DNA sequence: TGTGCCAGCAGCCAAGATCAGGGGGCCTTCAGCAACACCATATATTTT. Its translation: CASSQDQGAFSNTIYF.

CDR3 bases: TGTGCCTGGAGTGTACCCTCTGGGGCCAACGTCCTGACTTTC. Protein: CAWSVPSGANVLTF. J is TRBJ2-6 and V is TRBV30; D call uncertain. Germline V lookup: CDR1 GTSNPN, CDR2 SVGIG (reference sequence). Between the trimmed V and J ends, which lost 0 bases and 0 bases, there was a span of 3 bases. This CDR3 is built from 14 residues.

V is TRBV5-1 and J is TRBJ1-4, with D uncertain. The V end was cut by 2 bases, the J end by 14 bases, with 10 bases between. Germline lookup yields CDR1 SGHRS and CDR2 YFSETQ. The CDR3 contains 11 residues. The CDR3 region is CASSFEGNLFF. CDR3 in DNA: TGCGCCAGCAGCTTTGAAGGTAATCTGTTTTTT.

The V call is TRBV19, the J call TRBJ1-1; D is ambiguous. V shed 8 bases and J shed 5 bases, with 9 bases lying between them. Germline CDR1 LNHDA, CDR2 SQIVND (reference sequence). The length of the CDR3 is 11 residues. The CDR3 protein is CASGRLTEAFF. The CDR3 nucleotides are TGTGCCAGTGGACGTTTGACTGAAGCTTTCTTT.

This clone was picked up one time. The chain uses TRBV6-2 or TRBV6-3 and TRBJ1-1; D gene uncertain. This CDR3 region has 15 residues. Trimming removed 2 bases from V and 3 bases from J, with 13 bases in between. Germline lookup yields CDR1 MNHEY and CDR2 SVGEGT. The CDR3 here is CASSYPGKVDTEAFF. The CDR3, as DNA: TGTGCCAGCAGTTACCCGGGGAAGGTAGACACTGAAGCTTTCTTT.